These 12 T cell receptor beta chains came from one sample sequenced in a study of identical twins. In TCRdb, the 5' RACE reads were re-called with MiXCR into one record per CDR3 protein. The sample has about 240,000 distinct CDR3 sequences, approximately 7.3% seen once. The same sample was also used in a study of yellow fever vaccine responses in identical twins.

Sequenced material: CD8+ T cells sorted from blood. These receptors originate from a woman aged 18-29 years in good health.

This clonotype appeared a single time. This may stem from a read error, because a much larger clone lies one nucleotide away. The gene calls are TRBV29-1 and TRBJ2-2; perhaps D is TRBD1 or TRBD2 (6 bases each). The CDR3 runs to 13 residues. Germline V CDR1 and CDR2: SQVTM, ANQGSEA. Trimming removed 7 bases at V and 6 bases at J, with 15 bases between. CDR3 nucleotide sequence: TGCAGCGGTTTCCCCGGGGGCTCCGGGGAGCTGTTTTTT. This codes for CSGFPGGSGELFF.

This clonotype was recorded many times. The chain carries TRBV20-1 and TRBJ1-4, with D unclear. Per germline, CDR1 DFQATT and CDR2 SNEGSKA (reference sequence). V lost 6 bases, J lost 5 bases, and 10 bases lay in between. CDR3 size: 12 residues. The CDR3 here is CSASSGNEKLFF. In DNA, the CDR3 is TGCAGTGCCTCTAGCGGCAATGAAAAACTGTTTTTT.

This clonotype was counted a few times. The chain joins TRBV7-9 to TRBJ2-7; 7 bases map to TRBD2. Germline V gene data show CDR1 as SEHNR and CDR2 as FQNEAQ (reference sequence). V trimming: 5 bases; J trimming: 2 bases; junction bases outside the gene matches: 9. CDR3 length: 15 residues. CDR3 sequence (DNA): TGTGCCAGCAGCCCACCCACCGCGGGGGCCTACGAGCAGTACTTC. Its protein product is CASSPPTAGAYEQYF.

This clonotype has more than one count but fewer than ten. The rearrangement links TRBV5-1 to TRBJ1-1, with 8 bases matching TRBD1. With 2 bases clipped from V and 0 bases from J, the junction kept 6 bases outside the gene matches. The germline V gene encodes CDR1 SGHRS and CDR2 YFSETQ. This CDR3 has 16 residues. The CDR3 DNA reads TGCGCCAGCAGCTTAGGACAGGGTGGGTTGAACACTGAAGCTTTCTTT. Protein: CASSLGQGGLNTEAFF.

This clonotype was counted between two and nine times. The chain joins TRBV2 to TRBJ2-1; D gene ambiguous. CDR1 is SNHLY and CDR2 is FYNNEI in the germline V gene. The CDR3 runs 15 residues. Trimming left V 4 bases short and J 1 base short, with 11 bases between. CDR3 sequence (DNA): TGTGCCAGCAGTGTCCGGGTACTGTCCTACAATGAGCAGTTCTTC. Amino acid sequence: CASSVRVLSYNEQFF.

V and J are TRBV2 and TRBJ2-3, with 7 bases identical to TRBD1. Germline V gene lookup returns CDR1 SNHLY and CDR2 FYNNEI. The CDR3 totals 15 residues. V gave up 7 bases and J gave up 5 bases; unmatched junction bases: 12. The CDR3 spells CASNEGGLRGDTQYF. In nucleotides, the CDR3 is TGTGCCAGCAACGAAGGGGGCTTGAGGGGAGATACGCAGTATTTT.

This clonotype was observed many times. This chain joins TRBV11-2 and TRBJ2-3; D is unclear. CDR1 is SGHAT, CDR2 FQNNGV, per germline. CDR3 length: 13 amino acids. V was trimmed by 5 bases and J by 6 bases, leaving 12 bases between them. CDR3 in amino acids: CASSTGPGDTQYF. Here the CDR3 DNA reads TGTGCCAGCAGCACCGGACCCGGGGATACGCAGTATTTT.

This clonotype has a count of ten or more. The CDR3 nucleotides read TGTGCCACCTCGGAGGCGGACGGGGGGGGCAATCAGCCCCAGCATTTT. Encoded protein: CATSEADGGGNQPQHF. The gene calls are TRBV24-1 and TRBJ1-5; D is possibly TRBD1 (5 bases). The CDR3 is 16 amino acids. Per the germline V gene, CDR1 is KGHDR and CDR2 is SFDVKD. Trimming shortened V by 9 bases and J by 2 bases, and 19 bases separated the two germline ends.

This clonotype was found many times. The CDR3 protein is CASSRLAGYEQYF. The CDR3 DNA sequence: TGTGCCAGCAGTCGACTAGCGGGTTACGAGCAGTACTTC. The chain joins TRBV28 to TRBJ2-7; 10 nucleotides agree with TRBD2. This CDR3 is 13 amino acids long. Germline values: CDR1 MDHEN, CDR2 SYDVKM. V gave up 5 bases and J gave up 4 bases; unmatched junction bases: 2.

This clonotype occurred many times. The CDR3 protein is CATSDLTGGDTGELFF. The CDR3 DNA reads TGTGCCACCAGTGATTTGACAGGCGGTGACACCGGGGAGCTGTTTTTT. This sequence joins TRBV24-1 and TRBJ2-2; D is perhaps TRBD1 (5 bases). The CDR3 sequence is 16 residues long. Looked up from germline, CDR1 is KGHDR and CDR2 is SFDVKD. Trimming took 0 bases from V and 3 from J, leaving 10 bases between them.

This clonotype was detected only a few times. This chain uses TRBV20-1 with TRBJ2-5; unclear D gene. Deletions cut 0 bases from V and 5 bases from J, with 19 bases between. Germline CDR1 reads DFQATT; CDR2 reads SNEGSKA (reference sequence). This CDR3 has 16 amino acids. CDR3 DNA sequence: TGCAGTGCTAGAGATATACGGGCAGTGGCTTATGAGACCCAGTACTTC. Translating it yields CSARDIRAVAYETQYF.

This clonotype occurred many times. This sequence joins TRBV12-5 and TRBJ1-5; 9 nucleotides align to TRBD1. Per germline, CDR1 LGHNT and CDR2 FRNRAP. V gave up 3 bases and J gave up 6 bases; unmatched junction bases: 6. The CDR3 spans 15 residues. CDR3 sequence: CASGLSGTGSQPQHF. The CDR3 nucleotides read TGTGCTAGTGGTTTATCCGGGACAGGGAGTCAGCCCCAGCATTTT.